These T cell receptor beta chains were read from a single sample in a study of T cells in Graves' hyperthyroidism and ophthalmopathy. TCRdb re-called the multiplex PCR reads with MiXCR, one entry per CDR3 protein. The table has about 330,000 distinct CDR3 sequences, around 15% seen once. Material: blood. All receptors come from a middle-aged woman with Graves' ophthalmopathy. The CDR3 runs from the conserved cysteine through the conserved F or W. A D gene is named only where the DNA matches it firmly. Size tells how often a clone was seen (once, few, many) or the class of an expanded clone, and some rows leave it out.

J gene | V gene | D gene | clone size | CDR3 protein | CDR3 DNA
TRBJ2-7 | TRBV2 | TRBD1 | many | CAITGTGSYEQYF | TGTGCCATTACCGGGACAGGCTCCTACGAGCAGTACTTC
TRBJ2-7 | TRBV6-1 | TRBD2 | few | CASTFYSGGFDEQYF | TGTGCCAGCACCTTTTATAGCGGGGGGTTCGACGAGCAGTACTTC
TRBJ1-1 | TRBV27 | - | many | CASSLELGISEAFF | TGTGCCAGCAGTTTAGAATTAGGGATCTCTGAAGCTTTCTTT
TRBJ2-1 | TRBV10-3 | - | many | CATTGYSGFYNEQFF | TGTGCCACCACAGGGTATAGCGGGTTCTACAATGAGCAGTTCTTC
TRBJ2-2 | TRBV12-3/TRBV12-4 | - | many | CASNRETGELFF | TGTGCCAGCAATCGTGAAACCGGGGAGCTGTTTTTT
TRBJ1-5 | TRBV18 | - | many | CASSPGRGNQPQHF | TGTGCCAGCAGCCCGGGCCGGGGCAATCAGCCCCAGCATTTT
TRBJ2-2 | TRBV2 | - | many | CASSAAQNTGELFF | TGTGCCAGCAGTGCAGCACAGAACACCGGGGAGCTGTTTTTT
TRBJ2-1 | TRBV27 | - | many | CASRLYNEQFF | TGTGCCAGCAGATTATACAATGAGCAGTTCTTC
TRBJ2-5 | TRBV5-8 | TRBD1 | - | CASSSGQGIWETRYF | TGTGCCAGCAGCTCGGGACAGGGAATCTGGGAGACCCGGTACTTC
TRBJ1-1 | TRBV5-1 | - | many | CASSLGGGPEAFF | TGCGCCAGCAGCTTGGGGGGGGGCCCTGAAGCTTTCTTT
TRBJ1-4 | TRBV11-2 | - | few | CASSLARTANEKLFF | TGTGCCAGCAGCTTAGCCAGGACCGCGAATGAAAAACTGTTTTTT
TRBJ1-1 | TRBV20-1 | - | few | CSASIQMNTEAFF | TGCAGTGCTAGTATCCAGATGAACACTGAAGCTTTCTTT
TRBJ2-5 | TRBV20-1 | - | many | CSASFLVSETQYF | TGCAGTGCTAGTTTCCTAGTCTCAGAGACCCAGTACTTC
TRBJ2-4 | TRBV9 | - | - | CASSPGPAKNIQYF | TGTGCCAGCAGCCCAGGGCCAGCCAAAAACATTCAGTACTTC
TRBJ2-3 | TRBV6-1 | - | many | CASRITGEADTQYF | TGTGCCAGCAGGATAACAGGGGAGGCAGATACGCAGTATTTT
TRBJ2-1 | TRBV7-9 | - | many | CASSYPEGWDNEQFF | TGTGCCAGCAGCTACCCGGAGGGTTGGGACAATGAGCAGTTCTTC
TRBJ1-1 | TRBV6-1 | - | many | CASRLTWDTEAFF | TGTGCCAGCAGATTAACATGGGACACTGAAGCTTTCTTT
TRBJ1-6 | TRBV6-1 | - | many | CASSSLSYYRNSPLHF | TGTGCCAGCAGTTCCTTATCCTACTACAGGAATTCACCCCTCCACTTT
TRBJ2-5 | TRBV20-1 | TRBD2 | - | CSARDWAGLIETQYF | TGCAGTGCTAGAGATTGGGCGGGACTAATAGAGACCCAGTACTTC
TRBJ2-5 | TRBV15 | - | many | CATSREGETQYF | TGTGCCACCAGCAGAGAGGGCGAGACCCAGTACTTC